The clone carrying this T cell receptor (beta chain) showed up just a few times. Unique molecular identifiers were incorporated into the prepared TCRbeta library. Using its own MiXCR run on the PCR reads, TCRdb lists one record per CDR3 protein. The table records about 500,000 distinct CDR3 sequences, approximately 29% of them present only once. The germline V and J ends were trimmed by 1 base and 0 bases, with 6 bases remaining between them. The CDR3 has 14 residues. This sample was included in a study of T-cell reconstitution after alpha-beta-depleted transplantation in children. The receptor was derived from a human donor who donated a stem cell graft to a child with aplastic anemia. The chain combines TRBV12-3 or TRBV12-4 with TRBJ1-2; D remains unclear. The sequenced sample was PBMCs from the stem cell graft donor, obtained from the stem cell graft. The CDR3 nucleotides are TGTGCCAGCAGTTTAGGAGTTACTAACTATGGCTACACCTTC. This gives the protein CASSLGVTNYGYTF.